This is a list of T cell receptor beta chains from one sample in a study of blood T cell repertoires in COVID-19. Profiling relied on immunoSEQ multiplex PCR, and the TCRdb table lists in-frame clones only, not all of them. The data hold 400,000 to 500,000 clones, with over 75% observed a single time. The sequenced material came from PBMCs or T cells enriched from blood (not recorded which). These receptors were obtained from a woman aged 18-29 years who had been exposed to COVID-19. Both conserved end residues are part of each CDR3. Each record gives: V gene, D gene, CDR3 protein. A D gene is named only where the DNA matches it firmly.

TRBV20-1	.	CSAGDFYGYTF
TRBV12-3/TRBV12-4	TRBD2	CASSLGGSETQYF
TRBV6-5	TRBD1	CASSSQGALSYGYTF
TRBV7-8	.	CASSPVGGPYDEQFF
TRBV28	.	CASRPQGAGWRYEQYF
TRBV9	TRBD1	CASSVGQGALGYTF
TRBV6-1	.	CASSEVSLLGDTQYF
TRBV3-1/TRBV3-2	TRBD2	CASSQVTSGGGELFF
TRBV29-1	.	CSVEAWGGYQPQHF
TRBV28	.	CATRQQETQYF